This T cell receptor (beta chain) is drawn from a study of spatial heterogeneity in lung cancer. At least ten counts were recorded for this clonotype. Trimming cost V 0 bases and J 5 bases; bases outside gene matches: 3. Germline CDR1 SGHRS, CDR2 YFSETQ. The CDR3 consists of 15 residues. A single record per CDR3 protein comes from TCRdb applying MiXCR to the 5' RACE reads. In the table there are approximately 40,000 distinct CDR3 sequences, roughly 5% of which are singletons. Sample time point: sample taken at primary tumor resection. No cell sorting; template was whole RNA from tumor, lung tissue or PBMC.

The material was PBMCs, obtained at surgery. This receptor was taken from a female donor with early-stage non-small cell lung cancer. This chain joins TRBV5-1 and TRBJ2-1; 9 bases agree with TRBD2. The CDR3 protein is CASSLVTSGNNEQFF. CDR3 sequence (DNA): TGCGCCAGCAGCTTGGTGACTAGCGGAAACAATGAGCAGTTCTTC.